A selection of T cell receptor beta chains follows, all from one sample in a study of early T cells in non-severe SARS-CoV-2 infection. TCRdb re-derived calls from the 5' RACE reads in MiXCR, one entry per CDR3 protein. The sample has over 75,000 distinct CDR3 sequences, about 15% seen once. Sequenced input: whole blood. Every receptor here comes from an adult who was a healthcare worker with PCR-confirmed SARS-CoV-2 infection or an uninfected control (not recorded which). The conserved cysteine and the conserved F or W are not part of the CDR3 here. Rows may omit the clone size; those that give it use once, few, many or a size class.

abundance: -; v_gene: TRBV3-1; j_gene: TRBJ2-1; CDR3aa: ASFGGVDNEQF
abundance: -; v_gene: TRBV27; j_gene: TRBJ2-7; CDR3aa: ASSSTYRDRGYEQY
abundance: few; v_gene: TRBV7-9; j_gene: TRBJ2-1; CDR3aa: ASSLAYRGSSYNEQF
abundance: -; v_gene: TRBV29-1; j_gene: TRBJ2-1; CDR3aa: SAGTRAGKNEQF
abundance: -; v_gene: TRBV30; j_gene: TRBJ1-1; CDR3aa: AWSVGLTRTEAF
abundance: many; v_gene: TRBV2; j_gene: TRBJ2-4; CDR3aa: ASYSPLAGDGNIQY
abundance: -; v_gene: TRBV20-1; j_gene: TRBJ1-4; CDR3aa: SGAGALEKLF
abundance: few; v_gene: TRBV28; j_gene: TRBJ2-7; CDR3aa: ASGNSYEQY
abundance: -; v_gene: TRBV18; j_gene: TRBJ2-7; CDR3aa: ASSPPNRGSYEQY
abundance: -; v_gene: TRBV15; j_gene: TRBJ2-1; CDR3aa: ATSYRDSVYNEQF
abundance: few; v_gene: TRBV30; j_gene: TRBJ1-5; CDR3aa: AWSGGSGNQPQH
abundance: -; v_gene: TRBV29-1; j_gene: TRBJ1-2; CDR3aa: SVVGGVNYGYT
abundance: -; v_gene: TRBV6-2/TRBV6-3; j_gene: TRBJ2-2; CDR3aa: ASSNGQLSGTGELF
abundance: -; v_gene: TRBV5-1; j_gene: TRBJ2-1; CDR3aa: ASSRTSENYNEQF